These 21 T cell receptor beta chains were sequenced from one sample in a study of cytomegalovirus exposure and HLA in healthy donors. This PCR relied on a set of 60 Vbeta primers and 13 Jbeta primers. The protocol was immunoSEQ multiplex PCR, while the TCRdb copy is restricted to in-frame clones and leaves out a portion. This table has 95,000 to 130,000 clones, 79% appearing once. The specimen sequenced was PBMCs. All receptors come from a young man in good health and CMV-seropositive.

The chain joins TRBV2 to TRBJ2-4; D might be TRBD1 (5 bases). The CDR3 is made up of 13 amino acids. Trimming removed 4 bases at V and 2 bases at J, with 6 bases between. From germline, CDR1 is SNHLY and CDR2 FYNNEI. CDR3 DNA: TGTGCCAGCAGTGGACAGACCAAAAACATTCAGTACTTC. This translates into CASSGQTKNIQYF.

The chain uses TRBV4-1 and TRBJ2-1; D unresolved. Germline CDR1 is MGHRA and CDR2 is YSYEKL. The CDR3 covers 12 residues. Trimming pared 5 bases from V and 8 bases from J, leaving 10 bases between. The CDR3 DNA sequence: TGCGCCAGCAGCTTTTTGGGCGATGAGCAGTTCTTC. As protein: CASSFLGDEQFF.

This sequence joins TRBV5-6 and TRBJ2-1, with 10 bases that match TRBD2. This CDR3 region has 17 residues. V was clipped by 0 bases and J by 5 bases; unmatched bases: 8. Per germline, CDR1 SGHDT and CDR2 YYEEEE. CDR3 amino acids: CASSLAVRSGGDNEQFF. DNA of the CDR3: TGTGCCAGCAGCTTGGCGGTTCGGAGCGGGGGGGACAATGAGCAGTTCTTC.

This chain links TRBV4-3 with TRBJ1-4; 7 bases are shared with TRBD1. Germline trimming cut 2 bases from V and 6 bases from J; bases unmatched to any gene: 6. Germline assignment: CDR1 LGHNA and CDR2 YSLEER. The CDR3 covers 15 residues. The chain's CDR3 is CASSQTGTEDEKLFF. The CDR3 bases are TGCGCCAGCAGCCAAACCGGGACAGAAGATGAAAAACTGTTTTTT.

The V and J genes are TRBV10-3 and TRBJ1-1; the D gene is possibly TRBD1 (5 bases). V lost 0 bases and J 4 bases, leaving 9 bases between the germline ends. This CDR3 is built from 14 residues. Germline loops: CDR1 ENHRY, CDR2 SYGVKD. The CDR3 DNA reads TGTGCCATCAGTGAGTCGACAGATCTCACTGAAGCTTTCTTT. Translated, it gives CAISESTDLTEAFF.

The gene calls are TRBV2 and TRBJ2-7, with TRBD2 identical over 10 bases. From germline, CDR1 is SNHLY and CDR2 FYNNEI. The trim removed 3 bases at V and 2 bases at J, leaving 4 bases unmatched. The CDR3 has 15 residues. In nucleotides, the CDR3 is TGTGCCAGCAGTGATATAGCGGGGGGCGCCTACGAGCAGTACTTC. Translating it yields CASSDIAGGAYEQYF.

This clone is a singleton in its sample. CDR3 loop: CASSAGTKETQYF. The CDR3 DNA reads TGTGCCAGCAGCGCCGGGACTAAAGAGACCCAGTACTTC. The gene calls are TRBV7-9 and TRBJ2-5; 7 bases map to TRBD2. Germline V lookup: CDR1 SEHNR, CDR2 FQNEAQ (reference sequence). The CDR3 spans 13 residues. Unmatched junction bases numbered 3, after V lost 5 bases and J lost 3 bases.

The CDR3 bases are TGTGCCAGCAGCTTAGACCGGGGAGACGAGCAGTACTTC. Translation: CASSLDRGDEQYF. The rearrangement uses TRBV7-8 and TRBJ2-7; D is possibly TRBD2 (5 bases). V dropped 1 base and J dropped 5 bases, with 9 bases sitting between them. Germline lookup yields CDR1 SGHVS and CDR2 FQNEAQ. The CDR3 is 13 amino acids. Using reference TRBV7-8 and TRBJ2-7 for the parts outside the CDR3, the full variable domain is GAGVSQSPRYKVAKRGQDVALRCDPISGHVSLFWYQQALGQGPEFLTYFQNEAQLDKSGLPSDRFFAERPEGSVSTLKIQRTQQEDSAVYLCASSLDRGDEQYFGPGTRLTVT.

The chain has TRBV5-1 and TRBJ1-1; D is unclear. From germline, CDR1 is SGHRS and CDR2 YFSETQ. The CDR3 runs 14 residues. The V end was cut by 2 bases, the J end by 0 bases, with 8 bases between. CDR3 sequence reads: CASSFDTMNTEAFF. DNA for the CDR3: TGCGCCAGCAGCTTTGACACAATGAACACTGAAGCTTTCTTT.

CDR3 region: CASSYVGDRPWGEQYF. CDR3 coding DNA: TGTGCCAGCAGTTACGTGGGGGACAGGCCCTGGGGCGAGCAGTACTTC. The J gene is TRBJ2-7, the V gene TRBV6-6; TRBD1 matches at 8 bases. From germline, CDR1 is MNHNY and CDR2 SVGAGI (reference sequence). This CDR3 contains 16 residues. Trimming removed 2 bases from V and 6 bases from J; junction bases left unmatched: 12.

The rearrangement joins TRBV11-2 to TRBJ1-4; 11 nucleotides match TRBD1. The CDR3 runs to 14 residues. Germline V lookup: CDR1 SGHAT, CDR2 FQNNGV. Trimming took 6 bases from V and 7 from J; bases not matched to a gene: 4. The CDR3 loop is CASSRDRGSEKLFF. The CDR3 coding sequence is TGTGCCAGCAGTAGGGACAGGGGGAGTGAAAAACTGTTTTTT.

The rearrangement links TRBV10-3 to TRBJ2-2; 13 nucleotides align to TRBD2. The V segment lost 6 bases and the J segment 2 bases; nucleotides outside the gene matches: 3. Per germline, CDR1 ENHRY and CDR2 SYGVKD. This CDR3 region has 16 residues. DNA for the CDR3: TGTGCCATCAGCGGGACTAGCGGGATTAACACCGGGGAGCTGTTTTTT. Protein sequence: CAISGTSGINTGELFF.

The gene calls are TRBV28 and TRBJ2-2; 9 positions match TRBD1. The CDR3 has 15 residues. J lost 3 bases, V lost 4 bases, and 3 bases had no gene match. Germline CDR1 is MDHEN and CDR2 is SYDVKM. The CDR3: CASSSGTGHTGELFF. CDR3 sequence (DNA): TGTGCCAGCAGTTCCGGGACAGGGCACACCGGGGAGCTGTTTTTT.

The chain carries TRBV2 and TRBJ2-7; D is undetermined. In germline, CDR1 is SNHLY, CDR2 FYNNEI. V lost 5 bases and J lost 4, with 12 bases in between. The CDR3 loop spans 13 amino acids. The CDR3 nucleotides read TGTGCCAGCAGTTGGGCCCAGGCGTACGAGCAGTACTTC. It specifies CASSWAQAYEQYF. Full variable domain (rest looked up from reference TRBV2 and TRBJ2-7): EPEVTQTPSHQVTQMGQEVILRCVPISNHLYFYWYRQILGQKVEFLVSFYNNEISEKSEIFDDQFSVERPDGSNFTLKIRSTKLEDSAMYFCASSWAQAYEQYFGPGTRLTVT.

This clone was seen only a few times. The rearrangement links TRBV30 to TRBJ2-7, with a possible D match to TRBD1 (6 bases). The CDR3 loop spans 11 amino acids. CDR1 is GTSNPN and CDR2 is SVGIG in the germline V gene (reference sequence). Deletions cut 5 bases from V and 6 bases from J, with 11 bases between. DNA for the CDR3: TGTGCCTGGTCGCTGGGGGCCGAGCAGTACTTC. It translates to CAWSLGAEQYF.

The chain couples TRBV6-6 to TRBJ2-7, with D perhaps matching TRBD1 (5 bases). CDR3 length equals 11 residues. The V end was cut by 8 bases, the J end by 5 bases, with 10 bases between. Germline CDR1 reads MNHNY; CDR2 reads SVGAGI (reference sequence). CDR3 coding DNA: TGTGCCAGCGGAGAAGGGGACGAGCAGTACTTC. Translating gives CASGEGDEQYF.

This chain joins TRBV30 and TRBJ2-6; 7 bases match TRBD1. Trimming removed 6 bases from V and 4 bases from J; junction bases left unmatched: 6. Germline lookup yields CDR1 GTSNPN and CDR2 SVGIG (reference sequence). The CDR3 spans 14 residues. The CDR3 reads CACMTGSGANVLTF. Written as DNA, the CDR3 is TGTGCCTGCATGACAGGGTCCGGGGCCAACGTCCTGACTTTC. The variable domain in full, completed from reference TRBV30 and TRBJ2-6, reads SQTIHQWPATLVQPVGSPLSLECTVEGTSNPNLYWYRQAAGRGLQLLFYSVGIGQISSEVPQNLSASRPQDRQFILSSKKLLLSDSGFYLCACMTGSGANVLTFGAGSRLTVL.

This chain joins TRBV7-9 and TRBJ1-2; 8 bases are a match to TRBD1. CDR1 is SEHNR, CDR2 FQNEAQ, per germline (reference sequence). The CDR3 is 16 residues long. Trimming cost V 5 bases and J 4 bases; bases outside gene matches: 12. The DNA of the CDR3 is TGTGCCAGCAGCCAGAACACCGGGACAGGCCGCTATGGCTACACCTTC. It yields the protein CASSQNTGTGRYGYTF.

This chain joins TRBV27 and TRBJ1-2; 9 nucleotides match TRBD1. Germline loops: CDR1 MNHEY, CDR2 SMNVEV (reference sequence). The CDR3 totals 14 residues. V lost 4 bases and J lost 4; bases outside the gene matches: 4. CDR3 in amino acids: CASSWGQGPYGYTF. The CDR3 DNA reads as TGTGCCAGCAGTTGGGGACAGGGCCCCTATGGCTACACCTTC.

This CDR3 reads CASSLGAGNPNYGYTF. In nucleotides, the CDR3 is TGTGCCAGCAGCTTAGGGGCAGGTAACCCTAACTATGGCTACACCTTC. The chain combines TRBV7-2 with TRBJ1-2, with D hard to call. The CDR3 has 16 amino acids. Germline CDR1 and CDR2: SGHTA and FQGNSA. V was cut by 1 base and J by 0 bases, with 12 bases left in between. Based on the CDR3 plus reference TRBV7-2 and TRBJ1-2, the full variable domain is GAGVSQSPSNKVTEKGKDVELRCDPISGHTALYWYRQSLGQGLEFLIYFQGNSAPDKSGLPSDRFSAERTGGSVSTLTIQRTQQEDSAVYLCASSLGAGNPNYGYTFGSGTRLTVV.

This clone was seen a handful of times. The V and J genes are TRBV5-1 and TRBJ1-5, with 7 nucleotides matching TRBD1. V gave up 4 bases and J gave up 3 bases; unmatched junction bases: 4. The CDR3 runs to 14 residues. Germline assignment: CDR1 SGHRS and CDR2 YFSETQ. The CDR3 DNA sequence: TGCGCCAGCAGCCTGGGACAGAACAATCAGCCCCAGCATTTT. Translating gives CASSLGQNNQPQHF.